A selection of T cell receptor beta chains follows, all from one sample in a study of T cell responses to AZD1222 COVID-19 vaccine. This table comes from immunoSEQ multiplex PCR, and its TCRdb copy is limited to in-frame clones, with some not included. The sample shows around 140,000 clones, more than 85% of them seen only once. Material: peripheral blood, obtained 28 days after the second AZD1222 dose. The receptor set was obtained from an adult who received the AZD1222 COVID-19 vaccine. Both conserved end residues are part of each CDR3. Each record gives: J gene, clone size, CDR3 length, D gene, V gene, CDR3 DNA, CDR3 protein. The D gene is left open where the match is weak. The size of a clone is reported for some rows only, either as once, few or many, or as a class for expanded clones.

j_gene: TRBJ1-4
abundance: -
len: 15
d_gene: -
v_gene: TRBV6-1
CDR3nt: TGTGCCAGCAGTGAAAGGACTAGCAGGAATGAAAAACTGTTTTTT
CDR3aa: CASSERTSRNEKLFF

j_gene: TRBJ2-5
abundance: -
len: 15
d_gene: TRBD2
v_gene: TRBV20-1
CDR3nt: TGCAGTGCTAGTGGTGCGGGGGGTGGCCAAGAGACCCAGTACTTC
CDR3aa: CSASGAGGGQETQYF

j_gene: TRBJ2-1
abundance: -
len: 15
d_gene: -
v_gene: TRBV5-4
CDR3nt: TGTGCCAGCAGCTTGGGACAGGACTCCTACAATGAGCAGTTCTTC
CDR3aa: CASSLGQDSYNEQFF

j_gene: TRBJ1-3
abundance: -
len: 14
d_gene: -
v_gene: TRBV6-5
CDR3nt: TGTGCCAGCAGTTTGGGCGGCTCTGGAAACACCATATATTTT
CDR3aa: CASSLGGSGNTIYF

j_gene: TRBJ1-3
abundance: once
len: 17
d_gene: -
v_gene: TRBV15
CDR3nt: TGTGCCACCAGCAGAGATCAACCAGAGCGATCTGGAAACACCATATATTTT
CDR3aa: CATSRDQPERSGNTIYF

j_gene: TRBJ1-2
abundance: few
len: 14
d_gene: -
v_gene: TRBV3-1/TRBV3-2
CDR3nt: TGTGCCAGCAGCCAAGTAGCTTGGCAATATGGCTACACCTTC
CDR3aa: CASSQVAWQYGYTF

j_gene: TRBJ2-2
abundance: -
len: 14
d_gene: -
v_gene: TRBV10-2
CDR3nt: TGCGCCAGCAGTGAAGTCCCCAGCCCCGGGGAGCTGTTTTTT
CDR3aa: CASSEVPSPGELFF

j_gene: TRBJ2-5
abundance: -
len: 15
d_gene: -
v_gene: TRBV6-2/TRBV6-3
CDR3nt: TGTGCCAGCAGTTCGGGTCTACTATTGAGAGAGACCCAGTACTTC
CDR3aa: CASSSGLLLRETQYF

j_gene: TRBJ1-1
abundance: -
len: 14
d_gene: -
v_gene: TRBV27
CDR3nt: TGTGCCAGCAGATCAATCGGGAACTTTTTAAAAGCTTTCTTT
CDR3aa: CASRSIGNFLKAFF

j_gene: TRBJ1-2
abundance: once
len: 14
d_gene: -
v_gene: TRBV29-1
CDR3nt: TGCAGCGCTGCCGGTCCCCGCGGACACTATGGCTACACCTTC
CDR3aa: CSAAGPRGHYGYTF

j_gene: TRBJ1-1
abundance: -
len: 15
d_gene: -
v_gene: TRBV15
CDR3nt: TGTGCCACCAGCAGAGATCGAGGGGGGGGCACTGAAGCTTTCTTT
CDR3aa: CATSRDRGGGTEAFF

j_gene: TRBJ1-1
abundance: -
len: 15
d_gene: -
v_gene: TRBV6-5
CDR3nt: TGTGCCAGCAGTTACTCGACGCAGGTTGGGGGTGAAGCTTTCTTT
CDR3aa: CASSYSTQVGGEAFF

j_gene: TRBJ2-7
abundance: -
len: 15
d_gene: -
v_gene: TRBV4-1
CDR3nt: TGCGCCAGCAGCCAAGGTGTGGCTATCACCTACGAGCAGTACTTC
CDR3aa: CASSQGVAITYEQYF

j_gene: TRBJ2-1
abundance: -
len: 13
d_gene: -
v_gene: TRBV7-2
CDR3nt: TGTGCCAGCAGCTTAGGGCGGAGGAATGAGCAGTTCTTC
CDR3aa: CASSLGRRNEQFF

j_gene: TRBJ2-1
abundance: -
len: 17
d_gene: -
v_gene: TRBV10-1
CDR3nt: TGCGCCAGCAGTGAGTCCCGGTCCAGAGGATTATACAATGAGCAGTTCTTC
CDR3aa: CASSESRSRGLYNEQFF

j_gene: TRBJ1-1
abundance: -
len: 13
d_gene: TRBD1
v_gene: TRBV5-1
CDR3nt: TGCGCCAGCTGGGACAGCGGTGGCACTGAAGCTTTCTTT
CDR3aa: CASWDSGGTEAFF

j_gene: TRBJ1-2
abundance: -
len: 16
d_gene: TRBD1
v_gene: TRBV7-2
CDR3nt: TGTGCCAGCAGCTTAACCCTGACAGGGGGCCGGGCGGGCTACACCTTC
CDR3aa: CASSLTLTGGRAGYTF

j_gene: TRBJ1-2
abundance: -
len: 14
d_gene: -
v_gene: TRBV10-3
CDR3nt: TGTGCCATCAGTGGGCAGGGGCCTGGCTATGGCTACACCTTC
CDR3aa: CAISGQGPGYGYTF

j_gene: TRBJ1-4
abundance: -
len: 14
d_gene: -
v_gene: TRBV4-3
CDR3nt: TGCGCCAGCAGCCAATCCTACACGGGTGAAAAACTGTTTTTT
CDR3aa: CASSQSYTGEKLFF

j_gene: TRBJ2-3
abundance: -
len: 16
d_gene: TRBD2
v_gene: TRBV11-2
CDR3nt: TGTGCCAGCAGCTTGGGTCTAGCGGGGGGCCCAGATACGCAGTATTTT
CDR3aa: CASSLGLAGGPDTQYF

j_gene: TRBJ1-2
abundance: -
len: 13
d_gene: TRBD1
v_gene: TRBV7-9
CDR3nt: TGTGCCAGCAGAACAGGACAGGGCCATGGCTACACCTTC
CDR3aa: CASRTGQGHGYTF

j_gene: TRBJ1-2
abundance: -
len: 14
d_gene: -
v_gene: TRBV5-1
CDR3nt: TGCGCCAGCAGCTTGTCGCCCTGGAGCTATGGCTACACCTTC
CDR3aa: CASSLSPWSYGYTF

j_gene: TRBJ2-1
abundance: -
len: 15
d_gene: TRBD2
v_gene: TRBV12-5
CDR3nt: TGTGCTAGTGGCCTTAGCGGGGCCCTTTACAATGAGCAGTTCTTC
CDR3aa: CASGLSGALYNEQFF

j_gene: TRBJ2-3
abundance: -
len: 17
d_gene: TRBD2
v_gene: TRBV4-1
CDR3nt: TGCGCCAGCAGCCCCGGATTGACTAGCGGGGGTACAGATACGCAGTATTTT
CDR3aa: CASSPGLTSGGTDTQYF

j_gene: TRBJ1-4
abundance: -
len: 14
d_gene: -
v_gene: TRBV24-1
CDR3nt: TGTGCCACCAGTGAGAAGGGTTGGGGCGAAAAACTGTTTTTT
CDR3aa: CATSEKGWGEKLFF

j_gene: TRBJ1-6
abundance: -
len: 18
d_gene: TRBD1
v_gene: TRBV5-4
CDR3nt: TGTGCCAGCAGCTTGGCGGGGACAGGGCTCCGCGGTGTCTCACCCCTCCACTTT
CDR3aa: CASSLAGTGLRGVSPLHF

j_gene: TRBJ2-5
abundance: -
len: 13
d_gene: -
v_gene: TRBV7-9
CDR3nt: TGTGCCAGCAGCCCCATATCGGGTGAGACCCAGTACTTC
CDR3aa: CASSPISGETQYF

j_gene: TRBJ2-5
abundance: -
len: 15
d_gene: -
v_gene: TRBV19
CDR3nt: TGTGCCAGTACGGGGAGCCAAGCCGGATCGGAGACCCAGTACTTC
CDR3aa: CASTGSQAGSETQYF

j_gene: TRBJ1-1
abundance: -
len: 17
d_gene: -
v_gene: TRBV30
CDR3nt: TGTGCCTGGATTCCGATAGGGAGGAGGGTGGGGAACACTGAAGCTTTCTTT
CDR3aa: CAWIPIGRRVGNTEAFF

j_gene: TRBJ2-3
abundance: -
len: 14
d_gene: -
v_gene: TRBV7-8
CDR3nt: TGTGCCAGCAGTCGAGCGGAGGTCACAGATACGCAGTATTTT
CDR3aa: CASSRAEVTDTQYF

j_gene: TRBJ1-4
abundance: -
len: 14
d_gene: TRBD1
v_gene: TRBV27
CDR3nt: TGTGCCAGCAGTTTCGGACAGGGTTCGGGAAAACTGTTTTTT
CDR3aa: CASSFGQGSGKLFF

j_gene: TRBJ2-2
abundance: -
len: 16
d_gene: TRBD1
v_gene: TRBV4-3
CDR3nt: TGCGCCAGCAGCCAAAACCAGGGGGCCGGCACCGGGGAGCTGTTTTTT
CDR3aa: CASSQNQGAGTGELFF

j_gene: TRBJ1-6
abundance: once
len: 13
d_gene: -
v_gene: TRBV12-3/TRBV12-4
CDR3nt: TGTGCCAGCAGCAGGGTAAGAGGATCACCCCTCCACTTT
CDR3aa: CASSRVRGSPLHF

j_gene: TRBJ1-2
abundance: -
len: 15
d_gene: -
v_gene: TRBV6-5
CDR3nt: TGTGCCAGCATCAAACCCGGGGCCCAGTCGGGTGGCTACACCTTC
CDR3aa: CASIKPGAQSGGYTF

j_gene: TRBJ2-1
abundance: -
len: 15
d_gene: TRBD2
v_gene: TRBV5-1
CDR3nt: TGCGCCAGCACCCTTAGCGGGTGGGTTGGCAATGAGCAGTTCTTC
CDR3aa: CASTLSGWVGNEQFF

j_gene: TRBJ2-1
abundance: -
len: 16
d_gene: -
v_gene: TRBV3-1/TRBV3-2
CDR3nt: TGTGCCAGCAGCCAAGATCCGGGCCTAAGGGTCGATGAGCAGTTCTTC
CDR3aa: CASSQDPGLRVDEQFF

j_gene: TRBJ1-2
abundance: -
len: 12
d_gene: TRBD1
v_gene: TRBV3-1/TRBV3-2
CDR3nt: TGTGCCAGCAGCCCAACAGGGGATGGCTACACCTTC
CDR3aa: CASSPTGDGYTF

j_gene: TRBJ1-3
abundance: -
len: 15
d_gene: -
v_gene: TRBV5-6
CDR3nt: TGTGCCAGCAGCTTGGGCAGGAGGTCTGGAAACACCATATATTTT
CDR3aa: CASSLGRRSGNTIYF

j_gene: TRBJ2-7
abundance: -
len: 15
d_gene: -
v_gene: TRBV5-1
CDR3nt: TGCGCCAGCAGCTCTCTCGAAAGACAGACCTACGAGCAGTACTTC
CDR3aa: CASSSLERQTYEQYF

j_gene: TRBJ1-5
abundance: -
len: 16
d_gene: -
v_gene: TRBV5-5
CDR3nt: TGTGCCAGCAGCTTGAGGTCGGGGTCTAGCAATCAGCCCCAGCATTTT
CDR3aa: CASSLRSGSSNQPQHF

j_gene: TRBJ1-2
abundance: -
len: 14
d_gene: -
v_gene: TRBV18
CDR3nt: TGTGCCAGCTCACCACCAGCCGGCATCTATGGCTACACCTTC
CDR3aa: CASSPPAGIYGYTF

j_gene: TRBJ2-5
abundance: -
len: 16
d_gene: -
v_gene: TRBV6-2/TRBV6-3
CDR3nt: TGTGCCAGCAGTTCGGCCCGGGGGCGGGCCAACGAGGGCCAGTACTTC
CDR3aa: CASSSARGRANEGQYF

j_gene: TRBJ1-5
abundance: -
len: 15
d_gene: -
v_gene: TRBV6-5
CDR3nt: TGTGCCAGCAGTTTACAGGCGGGGTGGAATCAGCCCCAGCATTTT
CDR3aa: CASSLQAGWNQPQHF

j_gene: TRBJ1-1
abundance: -
len: 14
d_gene: -
v_gene: TRBV7-3
CDR3nt: TGTGCCAGCAGCCTAACCAGGTGGAACACTGAAGCTTTCTTT
CDR3aa: CASSLTRWNTEAFF

j_gene: TRBJ1-2
abundance: -
len: 13
d_gene: TRBD1
v_gene: TRBV3-1/TRBV3-2
CDR3nt: TGTGCCAGCAGCGACAGGGTATGGGATGGCTACACCTTC
CDR3aa: CASSDRVWDGYTF

j_gene: TRBJ2-6
abundance: -
len: 16
d_gene: -
v_gene: TRBV3-1/TRBV3-2
CDR3nt: TGTGCCAGCAGTTCCCGTTTGGTCTCTGGGGCCAACGTCCTGACTTTC
CDR3aa: CASSSRLVSGANVLTF

j_gene: TRBJ1-2
abundance: -
len: 14
d_gene: -
v_gene: TRBV27
CDR3nt: TGTGCCAGCAGTCCCGGGGGGTGGCCTTATGGCTACACCTTC
CDR3aa: CASSPGGWPYGYTF

j_gene: TRBJ2-7
abundance: few
len: 14
d_gene: TRBD1
v_gene: TRBV6-6
CDR3nt: TGTGCCAGCAGGACGGGACAGGGAATCTACGAGCAGTACTTC
CDR3aa: CASRTGQGIYEQYF

j_gene: TRBJ1-2
abundance: -
len: 11
d_gene: TRBD1
v_gene: TRBV5-4
CDR3nt: TGTGCCAGCAGCCGGGACAGGAGCTACACCTTC
CDR3aa: CASSRDRSYTF

j_gene: TRBJ2-3
abundance: -
len: 14
d_gene: TRBD1
v_gene: TRBV7-3
CDR3nt: TGTGCCAGCAGCCTCAGACAGGGGGCAGATACGCAGTATTTT
CDR3aa: CASSLRQGADTQYF

j_gene: TRBJ1-5
abundance: -
len: 18
d_gene: -
v_gene: TRBV9
CDR3nt: TGTGCCAGCAGTGCCACCCTTCCGTCAGCGGATGGCAATCAGCCCCAGCATTTT
CDR3aa: CASSATLPSADGNQPQHF

j_gene: TRBJ1-6
abundance: -
len: 14
d_gene: -
v_gene: TRBV7-9
CDR3nt: TGTGCCAGCAGCCTCGGGACCTCTGGTTCACCCCTCCACTTT
CDR3aa: CASSLGTSGSPLHF

j_gene: TRBJ1-2
abundance: -
len: 12
d_gene: -
v_gene: TRBV19
CDR3nt: TGTGCCAGTAGTTCGCGGGACTATGGCTACACCTTC
CDR3aa: CASSSRDYGYTF

j_gene: TRBJ2-1
abundance: -
len: 13
d_gene: -
v_gene: TRBV24-1
CDR3nt: TGTGCCACCAGTGATTTCTCCGGGACCCGCAAGTTCTTC
CDR3aa: CATSDFSGTRKFF

j_gene: TRBJ1-1
abundance: -
len: 13
d_gene: -
v_gene: TRBV10-3
CDR3nt: TGTGCCACCAAAGTACAGGGAGACACTGAAGCTTTCTTT
CDR3aa: CATKVQGDTEAFF